Included here is one T cell receptor beta chain sequence, with context. Its antigen remains unidentified. Base quality data are lacking; no much larger clone is found one base away. These data originate in a study of cytomegalovirus exposure and HLA in healthy donors (TCRdb year 2017). At the level of the whole study: An earlier analysis of approximately 640 of the donors reported 250 to 350 Gb of sequence data and some 120 million unique TCR beta sequences from 190 million or so T cells. Across approximately 400 genotyped donors of the cohort, an average of about 220,000 unique TCR beta nucleotide sequences per donor were sequenced, and around 19% of those sequences were non-productive. Rather than drawing on any new phenotypic data, the later analysis identified candidate immune exposures from TCR beta sequences and the way those sequences occurred across donors. Donor age, sex, ethnicity and CMV serostatus were compiled together with the repertoire data. High-throughput TCR immunosequencing, statistical association of individual TCRs with disease status, and machine learning were combined to predict cytomegalovirus infection status. Among the roughly 380 genotyped donors, approximately 77% belonged to the genetic ancestry cluster associated with self-reported Caucasian donors. In a later genetic analysis, genome-wide SNP genotypes for about 55% of the roughly 700 donors were used, and that subset was treated as a discovery cohort. Four to six DR-DQ haplotypes were handled as single units for association and clustering, since linkage in the cohort was strong. The study profiled the T cell repertoires of around 700 subjects by immunosequencing and related them to cytomegalovirus serostatus. A later analysis re-analyzed previously published TCR beta repertoires from 500 to 700 donors and added high-resolution HLA genotyping to study TCR occurrence patterns. HLA typing covered class I and class II loci at four-digit resolution. An earlier analysis of several hundred of the donors applied high-throughput TCR beta sequencing to assess whether each TCR beta V gene segment acted as functional or pseudogenic. The aim of the study was to test whether cataloging public T cell receptors could identify signatures of past pathogen exposure. An early release that covered roughly 600 HLA-typed donors contained approximately 300 gigabases of sequencing data and 65 million to 100 million unique TCR sequences. All discovery cohort repertoires had been generated using a single sequencing platform. Along with the roughly 610-subject first cohort, a separate validation cohort of more than 90 different subjects was used. Typing coverage differed by locus: A, B, C, DRB1 and DQB1 were typed in about 629-630 donors, DQA1 in about 510, DPA1 in approximately 610, and DPB1 in about 450. The investigation overall reported the following: A further reported finding was that TCR beta sequences accurately predicted the HLA-A and HLA-B alleles for most subjects in the first cohort. Assigning TCR associations to individual alleles was difficult when HLA alleles, especially DR and DQ, strongly co-occurred. Several of the top co-occurrence clusters appeared to be linked to parvovirus B19, influenza, CMV and Epstein-Barr virus, according to a later analysis. In the study, some 180 TCR beta chains were listed as associated with cytomegalovirus. The classifier was reported to diagnose cytomegalovirus status with high specificity and sensitivity in both the original and validation cohorts. Because HLA typing was unavailable for some donors at each locus, only the typed subset was used in association tests. In an earlier analysis of some 500 of the donors, most TCR beta V segments appeared in productive rearrangements about 87% or about 30% of the time, broadly matching IMGT annotations. Correlated functional status among segregating V segments might be attributable to linkage disequilibrium, but an unknown experimental factor could not be ruled out. Presence/absence analyses assumed roughly uniform sequencing depth across donors, an assumption that may not hold. Across donors, most TCR sequences were observed very rarely, whereas some public TCRs were present in many individuals. In a later genetic analysis, fewer N-insertions in productive TCRs were reported among donors in an Asian-associated ancestry cluster than the roughly 700-donor mean. According to a later analysis, most CMV-associated TCR beta chains appeared to be HLA-restricted, and the HLA associations seemed to be driven largely by CMV exposure. The 87-base-pair reads could not distinguish some IMGT-functional V segments, including TRBV6-2 and TRBV6-3, so those segments were excluded. A later analysis associated 16,951 TCR beta sequences with specific HLA alleles at a false discovery rate of 0.05. Compared with equally common non-associated chains, HLA-associated TCR beta chains in a later analysis were more clonally expanded and had lower generation probabilities. In a later genetic analysis, a missense DCLRE1C variant was associated with V-gene and J-gene trimming of TCR beta chains, and the association was replicated in an independent cohort. In this cohort, only TCR beta chains were sequenced, and detectable features were limited by the absence of alpha or paired-chain data. Seventeen rarely observed V segments, including chromosome 9 orphons, were excluded from the earlier analysis of about 610 of the donors because counts were too low. It was suggested by the authors that the approach could potentially be generalized to other disease states and immunological phenotypes. In vitro tests confirmed that a few of the cytomegalovirus-associated TCR beta chains recognize cytomegalovirus antigens. A group of highly shared sequence variants was considered likely to be a technical artifact of the sequencing pipeline. In a later analysis, the rate of TCR association differed among HLA loci, with DRB1 alleles having the most associated TCRs and HLA-C alleles having the fewest. Immune exposure information for the cohort was limited to CMV serostatus.

The library was produced with the immunoSEQ multiplex PCR assay. For the multiplex PCR, a mixture combining 60 forward primers for TCR Vbeta segments and 13 reverse primers for TCR Jbeta segments was used. Amplification of the CDR3 region of rearranged TCR beta genes was performed with a multiplex PCR assay on genomic DNA. The Illumina HiSeq System was used to sequence the amplified TCR beta libraries as 87-base-pair reads. The authors' pipeline ran thus. Across the roughly 700 repertoires, a later analysis counted roughly 84 million unique TCR beta chains, 8.5 million to 12 million of which were shared by at least two donors. Raw reads were error-corrected and collapsed into unique sequences by a nearest-neighbor algorithm in which closely related sequences were merged to remove PCR and sequencing errors. CDR3 sequences were aligned to IMGT reference sequences to assign V, D and J gene segments. For a sequence to be retained, a match of at least six nucleotides was required to both a V gene segment and a J gene segment. Rearrangements were classified as productive when the CDR3 lacked stop codons and remained in frame with V and J, and all other rearrangements were classified as non-productive. Following IMGT convention, CDR3 was defined as the stretch from the second conserved V-encoded cysteine to the conserved J-encoded phenylalanine. Sequences without an unambiguous match to a single V gene segment were excluded from the earlier analysis of about 630 of the donors. An earlier analysis of a few hundred of the donors classified V segments as functional when productive rearrangements were above 56.7% and as segregating when the standard deviation between donors was above 5%. A statistical classification framework was developed to diagnose cytomegalovirus status using the catalog of TCR beta chain sequences. In a later analysis, TCR nucleotide sequences were compared against IMGT/GENE-DB human TR gene sequences so that V and J genes could be assigned. A later analysis assigned CDR3 sequences and most-parsimonious VDJ recombination scenarios with the TCRdist pipeline. In a later analysis, each TCR beta chain was defined by its CDR3 amino acid sequence together with its V-gene family, and reads without a unique V-gene family were excluded. In a later analysis, fewer than 650 highly shared, low-generation-probability nucleotide sequences were removed to address suspected cross-contamination and a sequencing artifact. In a later analysis, a clonal expansion index was calculated for each public chain from normalized within-repertoire ranks of inferred template counts. In a later analysis, generation probabilities were computed with a VDJ recombination model fitted to out-of-frame rearrangements, and the resulting probabilities were checked against IGoR. In a later analysis, hypergeometric tests were used to score TCR-TCR, TCR-HLA and TCR-CMV co-occurrence, with a repertoire-size bias correction applied to TCR pairs. A later analysis estimated false discovery rates by permuting HLA or CMV assignments 20 times. In a later analysis, co-occurring TCRs were grouped using DBSCAN, with TCRdist sequence similarity added in when clustering inside HLA-allele-positive subsets. Repertoires with fewer than 30,000 or more than 120,000 public chains were left out of co-occurrence clustering, as were four to six repertoires with anomalous nucleotide sharing. TCRdb took over this immuneACCESS table, retaining in-frame rearrangements with V and J assigned. Such tables are incomplete; in checked studies, under half of the missing clones stem from an unresolved V gene, and the remainder is unexplained. That table supplies the V and J calls and clone size; D and trimming were determined from the DNA. The sample table shows around 98,000 clones, and about two thirds are seen once. About 2.5% of the sample is held by the ten biggest clonotypes.

In total, roughly 710 healthy bone marrow donors made up the cohort. At the time of sampling, every cohort member was nominally healthy, though immune exposures that went unrecorded were likely present. The donor was CMV seronegative and belonged to the group of over 350 seronegative cohort members. A peripheral blood sample was provided by each donor, and peripheral blood mononuclear cells were used for TCR beta sequencing. Genomic DNA was extracted from the blood cell samples with the Qiagen DNeasy Blood Extraction Kit. CDR1 and CDR2 are read off the germline V gene as MDHEN and SYDVKM. The CDR3, from cysteine to phenylalanine, totals 15 residues. The kept DNA is CDR3 alone, 45 bases in frame from the first base. The junction shows trimming of 6 bases on V and 2 bases on J, plus 16 bases between the germline ends.

This receptor was obtained from a man in his fifties in good health and CMV-seronegative. The chain is made from TRBV28 and TRBJ1-2; possibly the D gene is TRBD1, per 6 matching bases. What was sequenced was PBMCs. At the DNA level, the sequence is TGTGCCAGCAGCCTTGGGGGCAACAAAAACTATGGCTACACCTTC. It specifies CASSLGGNKNYGYTF.